The 27 T cell receptor beta chains given below trace back to one sample, sequenced in a study of tumor-infiltrating lymphocytes in primary liver carcinoma. Total RNA (around 500 ng) served as template for TCR beta cDNA synthesis primed by a constant-region primer. The TCR beta library was amplified through three nested multiplex PCR rounds in a modified ARM-PCR procedure. A C-beta reverse primer and TRBV1-TRBV30 forward primers served in each of the first two PCR rounds, at approximately 10 cycles apiece. TCRdb re-called the multiplex PCR reads through MiXCR, storing one row per CDR3 protein. The table has some 180,000 distinct CDR3 sequences, roughly 60% seen once. The study extracted blood RNA from unsorted whole blood and also extracted germline DNA. Sequenced sample: peripheral blood. Receptors originate from a man in his forties with primary liver carcinoma and hepatitis B virus infection.

This clonotype was detected only a few times. This chain links TRBV12-3 or TRBV12-4 with TRBJ2-7, with 11 bases lining up with TRBD2. The CDR3 has 15 amino acids. V gave up 5 bases and J gave up 2 bases; unmatched junction bases: 5. CDR3 sequence (DNA): TGTGCCAGCAGTCTCTTAGCGGGAGGGCCCTACGAGCAGTACTTC. Protein: CASSLLAGGPYEQYF.

On this clonotype: At one end, the junction sequence differs from germline, possibly due to a read error. The gene calls are TRBV11-2 and TRBJ2-1; perhaps TRBD2 as D (5 bases). Germline loops: CDR1 SGHAT, CDR2 FQNNGV. CDR3 length: 14 amino acids. CDR3 DNA sequence: TGTGTCAGCAGCGCAGCAGGCCCGGGGAATGAGCAATTCTTC. Its translation: CVSSAAGPGNEQFF.

For this clonotype: A much larger clonotype is one base distant, so this may be a read error. The chain is built from TRBV11-2 and TRBJ2-7; 8 bases map to TRBD1. Per the germline V gene, CDR1 is SGHAT and CDR2 is FQNNGV. The CDR3 consists of 16 residues. The CDR3 sequence: CASSLSPGQDSYEQHF. The CDR3 nucleotides read TGTGCCAGCAGCTTATCGCCGGGACAGGACTCCTACGAGCAGCACTTC.

A note on this clonotype: Possible read error: a much larger clone is one base away. The chain carries TRBV29-1 and TRBJ2-1; unclear D gene. Germline V gives CDR1 SQVTM, CDR2 ANQGSEA. The CDR3 sequence is 12 residues long. Here the CDR3 DNA reads TGCCGCGTCGGTGATGTGTTCGGGGAGCAGTTCTTC. Its protein is CRVGDVFGEQFF.

Points on this clonotype: This could be a read error, since a much larger clone is one nucleotide away. This chain joins TRBV11-2 and TRBJ2-5; no firm D call. The CDR3 consists of 15 residues. Per germline, CDR1 SGHAT and CDR2 FQNNGV. CDR3 amino acids: CARSLAVGAWETQYF. The CDR3 DNA sequence: TGTGCCAGGAGCTTAGCCGTGGGTGCTTGGGAGACCCAGTACTTC. Full variable domain (rest looked up from reference TRBV11-2 and TRBJ2-5): EAGVAQSPRYKIIEKRQSVAFWCNPISGHATLYWYQQILGQGPKLLIQFQNNGVVDDSQLPKDRFSAERLKGVDSTLKIQPAKLEDSAVYLCARSLAVGAWETQYFGPGTRLLVL.

V gene TRBV28 combines with J gene TRBJ1-3, with TRBD1 matching 9 bases. Losses at the gene ends were 6 bases for V and 4 bases for J; bases not matched to a gene: 4. The CDR3 consists of 14 residues. Germline V gene lookup returns CDR1 MDHEN and CDR2 SYDVKM. CDR3 sequence reads: CASSRTGAGNTIYF. In DNA form, the CDR3 reads TGTGCCAGCAGCCGGACAGGGGCCGGAAACACCATATATTTT.

This clonotype has only a few counts. The chain combines TRBV12-3 or TRBV12-4 with TRBJ2-5; D might be TRBD2 (6 bases). The CDR3 is 14 amino acids. Trimming took off 5 bases at V and 2 bases at J, with 12 bases between the two ends. CDR3 loop: CASSALGTQETQYF. The CDR3 DNA follows: TGTGCCAGCAGTGCTCTCGGGACTCAAGAGACCCAGTACTTC.

This chain links TRBV6-5 with TRBJ2-1; D ambiguous. Germline loops: CDR1 MNHEY, CDR2 SVGAGI. The CDR3 is 14 amino acids. The DNA of the CDR3 is TGTGCTTCGGAGCAGAGTGGCTCCTACAATGAGCAGTTCTTC. It is translated as CASEQSGSYNEQFF.

Worth noting for this clonotype: This may come from a read error, since a much larger clone is one base off. The CDR3 nucleotides read TGCGCCAGCAGTGAAATAGCGGCAAACGCAGATACGCAGTATTTT. Its protein is CASSEIAANADTQYF. This rearrangement joins TRBV10-2 to TRBJ2-3, with D maybe TRBD2 (6 bases). Germline loops: CDR1 WSHSY, CDR2 SAAADI. Trimming removed 3 bases at V and 4 bases at J, with 14 bases between. The CDR3 runs 15 residues.

The V and J genes are TRBV7-9 and TRBJ1-2; the D gene is possibly TRBD1 (5 bases). Germline V gene lookup returns CDR1 SEHNR and CDR2 FQNEAQ (reference sequence). With 5 bases removed from V and 8 bases from J, the gap between germline ends came to 15 bases. This CDR3 has 13 amino acids. The CDR3 region has the DNA TGTGCCAGCAGCATCGGCCATGCAGGGGGCTACACCTTC. Residues: CASSIGHAGGYTF.

The rearrangement uses TRBV30 and TRBJ2-1; D unclear. Trimming pared 3 bases from V and 4 bases from J, leaving 10 bases between. Germline CDR1 reads GTSNPN; CDR2 reads SVGIG (reference sequence). This CDR3 has 13 residues. CDR3 amino acids: CAWRVTGYNEQFF. The CDR3 nucleotides read TGTGCCTGGAGAGTCACGGGTTACAATGAGCAGTTCTTC. Complete variable domain (other parts from reference TRBV30 and TRBJ2-1): SQTIHQWPATLVQPVGSPLSLECTVEGTSNPNLYWYRQAAGRGLQLLFYSVGIGQISSEVPQNLSASRPQDRQFILSSKKLLLSDSGFYLCAWRVTGYNEQFFGPGTRLTVL.

The chain uses TRBV5-5 and TRBJ1-2; the D is unclear. V lost 0 bases and J lost 3, with 12 bases in between. This CDR3 contains 15 residues. Germline V gives CDR1 SGHKS, CDR2 YYEKEE (reference sequence). CDR3 residues: CASSLEAERDYGYTF. In DNA form, the CDR3 reads TGTGCCAGCAGCTTGGAGGCAGAGAGGGACTATGGCTACACCTTC.

As to this clonotype: At one boundary the junction diverges from the germline segment, which might be a read error. J is TRBJ2-4 and V is TRBV6-1; possible D gene TRBD1, 5 bases. The CDR3 sequence is 14 residues long. The V gene's germline CDR1 is MNHNS and CDR2 SASEGT. The CDR3 spells CGSNEQASKNIQYF. The CDR3 DNA reads as TGTGGCAGCAACGAACAGGCATCCAAAAACATTCAGTACTTC.

Concerning this clonotype: Since a much larger clone is just one base distant, this may be a read error. CDR3 DNA sequence: TGTACCAGCAGCTTAGGGACAGTATATAACTATGGCTACACCTTC. This sequence encodes CTSSLGTVYNYGYTF. The chain links TRBV11-2 to TRBJ1-2; 7 positions agree with TRBD1. CDR3 length: 15 residues. The germline CDR1 and CDR2 sequences are SGHAT and FQNNGV.

The V gene is TRBV5-6, the J gene TRBJ2-3, with no clear D. Germline V gene sequence: CDR1 SGHDT, CDR2 YYEEEE. Trimming shortened V by 4 bases and J by 1 base, and 10 bases separated the two germline ends. The CDR3 contains 14 residues. The chain's CDR3 is CASSRRSGTDTQYF. In DNA, the CDR3 is TGTGCCAGCAGCCGCCGGTCGGGCACAGATACGCAGTATTTT.

This clonotype was recorded a few times. The rearrangement joins TRBV10-3 to TRBJ2-2; 10 bases agree with TRBD2. The V and J ends lost 8 bases and 3 bases, in that order; junction bases with no gene match: 6. The germline V gene encodes CDR1 ENHRY and CDR2 SYGVKD. The CDR3 extends over 15 amino acids. The CDR3, as DNA: TGTGCCATCTCCGGGACTAGCGTTGACACCGGGGAGCTGTTTTTT. Translated, it gives CAISGTSVDTGELFF.

The J gene is TRBJ2-7, the V gene TRBV4-1, with no clear D. This CDR3 spans 15 amino acids. The germline V and J ends were trimmed by 1 base and 3 bases, with 13 bases remaining between them. Germline values: CDR1 MGHRA, CDR2 YSYEKL. The CDR3 loop reads CASSQVDSSHYEQYF. The CDR3, as DNA: TGCGCCAGCAGCCAAGTTGATAGCAGCCACTACGAGCAGTACTTC.

The CDR3: CAWSVLGGPGNTIYF. The CDR3 region has the DNA TGTGCCTGGAGTGTACTGGGGGGCCCTGGAAACACCATATATTTT. The chain links TRBV30 to TRBJ1-3; D is perhaps TRBD1 (6 bases). The CDR3 runs to 15 residues. Per germline, CDR1 GTSNPN and CDR2 SVGIG (reference sequence). The V gene lost 0 bases and the J gene lost 2 bases, with 11 bases spanning the gap.

Comment on this clonotype: This clone may be a read error of a much larger clone one base away. The chain combines TRBV29-1 with TRBJ2-1, with D uncertain. Germline loops: CDR1 SQVTM, CDR2 ANQGSEA. V was trimmed by 5 bases and J by 8 bases, leaving 16 bases between them. This CDR3 is 13 amino acids long. CDR3 sequence (DNA): TGCAGCGTTACCTGTCGTCGTGGAGATGAGCAGTTCTTC. This gives the protein CSVTCRRGDEQFF.

This clonotype has ten or more counts. The chain combines TRBV11-2 with TRBJ2-1; 7 nucleotides agree with TRBD2. This CDR3 region has 13 residues. The V segment lost 3 bases and the J segment 8 bases; nucleotides outside the gene matches: 4. In germline, CDR1 is SGHAT, CDR2 FQNNGV. This CDR3 reads CASSLWTSDEQFF. Written as DNA, the CDR3 is TGTGCCAGCAGCTTGTGGACTAGTGATGAGCAGTTCTTC. The entire variable domain, with the rest obtained from reference TRBV11-2 and TRBJ2-1, is as follows: EAGVAQSPRYKIIEKRQSVAFWCNPISGHATLYWYQQILGQGPKLLIQFQNNGVVDDSQLPKDRFSAERLKGVDSTLKIQPAKLEDSAVYLCASSLWTSDEQFFGPGTRLTVL.

The gene calls are TRBV20-1 and TRBJ2-5, with D possibly matching TRBD2 (6 bases). The CDR3 consists of 10 residues. Germline V gives CDR1 DFQATT, CDR2 SNEGSKA (reference sequence). The V end was cut by 3 bases, the J end by 7 bases, with 6 bases between. CDR3 sequence: CSASGGTQYF. The CDR3 DNA follows: TGCAGTGCTAGCGGGGGGACCCAGTACTTC.

The V call is TRBV5-5, the J call TRBJ1-5; D is undetermined. From germline, CDR1 is SGHKS and CDR2 YYEKEE (reference sequence). This CDR3 is built from 16 residues. The CDR3 nucleotides read TGTGCTAGGAGCTTCAACGGCCCGGGGAGCAATCAGCCCCAGCATTTT. Encoded protein: CARSFNGPGSNQPQHF. The full variable domain, in which reference TRBV5-5 and TRBJ1-5 provide the parts outside the CDR3, is DAGVTQSPTHLIKTRGQQVTLRCSPISGHKSVSWYQQVLGQGPQFIFQYYEKEERGRGNFPDRFSARQFPNYSSELNVNALLLGDSALYLCARSFNGPGSNQPQHFGDGTRLSIL.

A note on this clonotype: A read error may account for a junction end that differs from germline. This chain connects TRBV11-2 to TRBJ2-7; D is perhaps TRBD2 (6 bases). The CDR3 runs to 15 residues. From germline, CDR1 is SGHAT and CDR2 FQNNGV. The CDR3 nucleotides read TGTGTCAGCAGCACGATCGGCGGGAAGATGGGCGAACAGTACTTC. Translated, it gives CVSSTIGGKMGEQYF. Based on the CDR3 plus reference TRBV11-2 and TRBJ2-7, the full variable domain is EAGVAQSPRYKIIEKRQSVAFWCNPISGHATLYWYQQILGQGPKLLIQFQNNGVVDDSQLPKDRFSAERLKGVDSTLKIQPAKLEDSAVYLCVSSTIGGKMGEQYFGPGTRLTVT.

To note about this clonotype: One end of the junction does not line up with germline, which may come from a read error. The chain combines TRBV6-1 with TRBJ2-1; D is unresolved. CDR3 size: 13 residues. The germline V gene has CDR1 MNHNS and CDR2 SASEGT. This chain's CDR3 is CTSSGSLGNEQFF. Written as DNA, the CDR3 is TGTACCAGCAGTGGATCTCTGGGCAATGAGCAGTTCTTC.

The rearrangement uses TRBV4-1 and TRBJ2-5; D not resolved. The CDR3 length is 13 residues. The V gene's germline CDR1 is MGHRA and CDR2 YSYEKL. With 4 bases removed from V and 2 bases from J, the gap between germline ends came to 8 bases. The DNA for the CDR3 is TGCGCCAGCAGCCGCACAGTACAAGAGACCCAGTACTTC. It specifies CASSRTVQETQYF.

With regard to this clonotype: Being one base from a much bigger clone, this may be a read error. The chain couples TRBV20-1 to TRBJ2-7; 10 bases line up with TRBD2. The germline gives CDR1 DFQATT, CDR2 SNEGSKA (reference sequence). This CDR3 is built from 18 residues. V lost 5 bases, J lost 2 bases, and 18 bases stayed unmatched. The CDR3 DNA sequence: TGCAGTGCTGAACGGGTTAGCGGGGGGCCGGATCGGGCCTACGAGCAGTACTTC. Translating it yields CSAERVSGGPDRAYEQYF.

Remarks on this clonotype: A read error may be the cause here, since a much bigger clone is one base away. The CDR3 protein is CASSLGTARSTETQYF. CDR3 in DNA: TGTGCCAGCAGCTTAGGGACAGCACGAAGCACAGAAACGCAGTATTTT. V and J are TRBV11-2 and TRBJ2-3; possibly TRBD1 for D (6 bases). CDR1 and CDR2 (germline): SGHAT, FQNNGV. CDR3 length: 16 amino acids.